Sequencing of this T cell receptor (beta chain) was carried out in a study of shared clonotypes between healthy human individuals. Sequencing used immunoSEQ multiplex PCR; TCRdb keeps in-frame clones, though not all of them. The data show 1.6 million or so clones, around 98.5% seen once. As to this clone: Its matching antigen is unknown.

V was clipped by 5 bases and J by 3 bases, with 10 bases between them. From germline, CDR1 is SGHNT and CDR2 YYREEE (reference sequence). The CDR3 is 13 residues long. Study-wide results and caveats: Among a handful of donors, roughly 5% of naive CD4 clonotypes were found in common. Unshared clonotypes carried lower generation probabilities than those common to all four donors.

The material sequenced was naive CD4+ T cells sorted from blood. Regarding subset: CD45RA+ positively selected. The receptor was derived from a man aged 25-45 years in good health. The chain joins TRBV5-4 to TRBJ2-3, with a weak D call TRBD2 (6 bases). Here the CDR3 DNA reads TGTGCCAGCAGAGGGAGGTTTACAGATACGCAGTATTTT. It encodes CASRGRFTDTQYF.